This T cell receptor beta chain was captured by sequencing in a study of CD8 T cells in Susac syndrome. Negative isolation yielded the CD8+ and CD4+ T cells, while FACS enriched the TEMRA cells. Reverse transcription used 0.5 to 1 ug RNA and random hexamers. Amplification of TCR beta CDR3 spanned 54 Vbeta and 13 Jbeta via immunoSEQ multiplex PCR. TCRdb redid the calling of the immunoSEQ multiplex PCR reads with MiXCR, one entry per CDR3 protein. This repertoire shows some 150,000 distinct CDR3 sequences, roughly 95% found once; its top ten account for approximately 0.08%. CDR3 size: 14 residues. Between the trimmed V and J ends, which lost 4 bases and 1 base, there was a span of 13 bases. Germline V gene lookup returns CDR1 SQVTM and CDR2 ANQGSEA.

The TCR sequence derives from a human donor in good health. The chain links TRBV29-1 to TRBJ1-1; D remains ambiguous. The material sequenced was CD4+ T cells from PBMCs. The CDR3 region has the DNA TGCAGCGTTGTTTTGCGTTTTTCGAACACTGAAGCTTTCTTT. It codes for CSVVLRFSNTEAFF.